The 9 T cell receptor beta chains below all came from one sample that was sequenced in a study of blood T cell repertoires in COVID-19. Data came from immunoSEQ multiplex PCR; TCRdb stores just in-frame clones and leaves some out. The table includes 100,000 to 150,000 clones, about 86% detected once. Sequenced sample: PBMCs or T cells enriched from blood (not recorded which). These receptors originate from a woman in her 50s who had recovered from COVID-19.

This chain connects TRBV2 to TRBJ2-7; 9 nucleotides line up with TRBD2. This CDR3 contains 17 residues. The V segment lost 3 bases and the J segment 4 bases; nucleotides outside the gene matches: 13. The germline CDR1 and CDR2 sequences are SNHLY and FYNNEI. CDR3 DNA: TGTGCCAGCAGTGACAGTATTGGTGGACTAGCGATGTACGAGCAGTACTTC. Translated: CASSDSIGGLAMYEQYF.

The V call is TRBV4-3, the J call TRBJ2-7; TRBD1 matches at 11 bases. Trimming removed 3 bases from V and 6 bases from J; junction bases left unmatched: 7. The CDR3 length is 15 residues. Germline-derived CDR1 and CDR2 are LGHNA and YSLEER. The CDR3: CASSHLGQGASEQYF. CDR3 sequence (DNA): TGCGCCAGCAGCCACTTAGGACAGGGGGCGAGCGAGCAGTACTTC.

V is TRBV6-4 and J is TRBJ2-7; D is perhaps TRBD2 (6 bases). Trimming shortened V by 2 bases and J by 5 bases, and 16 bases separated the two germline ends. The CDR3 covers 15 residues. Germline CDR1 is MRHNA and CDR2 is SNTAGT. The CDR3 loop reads CASSDHGGLLNEQYF. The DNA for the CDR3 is TGTGCCAGCAGTGACCATGGGGGACTTCTCAACGAGCAGTACTTC.

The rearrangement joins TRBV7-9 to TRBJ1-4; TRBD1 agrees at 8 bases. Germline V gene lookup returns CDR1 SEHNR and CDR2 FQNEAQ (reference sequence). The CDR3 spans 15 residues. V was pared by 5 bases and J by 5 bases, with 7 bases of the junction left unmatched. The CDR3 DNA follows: TGTGCCAGCAGCCAGGGACAGGCCCGGAATGAAAAACTGTTTTTT. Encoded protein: CASSQGQARNEKLFF.

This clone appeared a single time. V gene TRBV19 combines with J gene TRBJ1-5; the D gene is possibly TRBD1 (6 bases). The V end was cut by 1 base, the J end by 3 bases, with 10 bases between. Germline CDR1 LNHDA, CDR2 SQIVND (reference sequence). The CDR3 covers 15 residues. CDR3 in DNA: TGTGCCAGTAGTATAGTAAGACAGGTCAATCAGCCCCAGCATTTT. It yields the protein CASSIVRQVNQPQHF.

CDR3 residues: CASSIGQGTNTIYF. The CDR3 nucleotides read TGTGCCAGCTCAATCGGACAGGGAACGAACACCATATATTTT. V is TRBV18 and J is TRBJ1-3; 8 bases line up with TRBD1. The germline V gene has CDR1 KGHSH and CDR2 LQKENI. This CDR3 has 14 residues. Unmatched junction bases numbered 7, after V lost 5 bases and J lost 7 bases. The full variable domain, its missing parts supplied by reference TRBV18 and TRBJ1-3, is NAGVMQNPRHLVRRRGQEARLRCSPMKGHSHVYWYRQLPEEGLKFMVYLQKENIIDESGMPKERFSAEFPKEGPSILRIQQVVRGDSAAYFCASSIGQGTNTIYFGEGSWLTVV.

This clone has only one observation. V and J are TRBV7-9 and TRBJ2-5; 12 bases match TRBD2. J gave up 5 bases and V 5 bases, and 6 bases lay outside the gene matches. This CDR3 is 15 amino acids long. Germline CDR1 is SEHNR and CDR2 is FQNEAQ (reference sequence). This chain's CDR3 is CASSRRTSGVETQYF. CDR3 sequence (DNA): TGTGCCAGCAGCCGCAGGACTAGCGGGGTTGAGACCCAGTACTTC.

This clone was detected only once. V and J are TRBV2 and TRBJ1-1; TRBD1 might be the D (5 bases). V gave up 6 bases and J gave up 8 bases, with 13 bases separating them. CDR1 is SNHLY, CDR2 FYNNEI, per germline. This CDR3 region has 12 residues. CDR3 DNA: TGTGCCAGCAGCTTGACAGAGTACGAAGCTTTCTTT. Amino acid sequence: CASSLTEYEAFF.

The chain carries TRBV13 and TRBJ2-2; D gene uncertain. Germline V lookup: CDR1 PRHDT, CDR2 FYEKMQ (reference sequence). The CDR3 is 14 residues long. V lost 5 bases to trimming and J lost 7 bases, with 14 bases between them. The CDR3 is CASSPVSRGGELFF. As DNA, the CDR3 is TGTGCCAGCAGCCCGGTCTCTCGAGGCGGGGAGCTGTTTTTT.